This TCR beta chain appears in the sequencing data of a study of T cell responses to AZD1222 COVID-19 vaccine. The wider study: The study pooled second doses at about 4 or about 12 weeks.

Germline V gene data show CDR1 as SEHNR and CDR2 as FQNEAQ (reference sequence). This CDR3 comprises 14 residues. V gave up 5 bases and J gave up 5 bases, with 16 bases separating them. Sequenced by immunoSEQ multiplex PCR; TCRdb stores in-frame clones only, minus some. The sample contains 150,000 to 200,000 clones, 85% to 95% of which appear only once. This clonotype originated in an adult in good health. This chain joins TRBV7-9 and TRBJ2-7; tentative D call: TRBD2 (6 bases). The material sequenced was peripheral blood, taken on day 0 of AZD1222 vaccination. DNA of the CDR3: TGTGCCAGCAGCCGTACGGGGCGGGAAAACGAGCAGTACTTC. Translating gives CASSRTGRENEQYF.